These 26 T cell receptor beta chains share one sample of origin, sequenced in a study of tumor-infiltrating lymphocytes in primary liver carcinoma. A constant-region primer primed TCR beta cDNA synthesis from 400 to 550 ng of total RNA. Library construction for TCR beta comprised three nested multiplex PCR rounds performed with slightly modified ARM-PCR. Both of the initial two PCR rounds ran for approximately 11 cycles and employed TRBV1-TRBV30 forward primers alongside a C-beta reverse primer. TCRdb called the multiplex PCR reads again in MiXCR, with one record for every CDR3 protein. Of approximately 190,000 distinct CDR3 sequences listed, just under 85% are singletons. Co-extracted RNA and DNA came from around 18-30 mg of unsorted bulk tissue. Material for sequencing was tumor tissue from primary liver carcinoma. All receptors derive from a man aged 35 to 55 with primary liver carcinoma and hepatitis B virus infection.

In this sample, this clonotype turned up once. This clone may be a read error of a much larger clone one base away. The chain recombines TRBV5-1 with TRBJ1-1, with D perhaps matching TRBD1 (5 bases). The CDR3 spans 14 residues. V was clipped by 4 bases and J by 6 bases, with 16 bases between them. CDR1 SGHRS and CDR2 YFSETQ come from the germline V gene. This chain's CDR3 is CASSLLWGESEAFF. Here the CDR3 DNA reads TGCGCCAGCAGCCTTCTGTGGGGGGAATCTGAAGCTTTCTTT.

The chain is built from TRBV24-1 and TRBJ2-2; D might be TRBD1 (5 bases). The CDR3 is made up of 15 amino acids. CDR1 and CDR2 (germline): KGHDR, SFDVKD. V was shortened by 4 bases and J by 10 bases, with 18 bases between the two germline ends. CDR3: CATSEGDYDSAELFF. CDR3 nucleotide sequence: TGTGCCACCAGTGAAGGGGATTACGACAGCGCGGAGCTGTTTTTT.

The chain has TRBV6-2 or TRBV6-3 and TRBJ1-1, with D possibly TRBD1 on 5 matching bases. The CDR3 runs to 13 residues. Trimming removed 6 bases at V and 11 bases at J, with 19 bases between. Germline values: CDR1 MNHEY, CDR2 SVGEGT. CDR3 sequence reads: CASRQGQQAVAFF. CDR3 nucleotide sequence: TGTGCCAGCAGGCAAGGACAACAGGCGGTGGCTTTCTTT.

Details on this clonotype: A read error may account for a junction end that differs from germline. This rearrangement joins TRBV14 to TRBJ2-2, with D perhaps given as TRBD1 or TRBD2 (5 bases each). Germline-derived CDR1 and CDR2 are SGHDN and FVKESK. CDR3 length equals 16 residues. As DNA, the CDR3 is TGCGCCAGCAGCCAGTCCGGGACCCTGGGTGCCGGGGAGCCGTTTTTT. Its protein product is CASSQSGTLGAGEPFF.

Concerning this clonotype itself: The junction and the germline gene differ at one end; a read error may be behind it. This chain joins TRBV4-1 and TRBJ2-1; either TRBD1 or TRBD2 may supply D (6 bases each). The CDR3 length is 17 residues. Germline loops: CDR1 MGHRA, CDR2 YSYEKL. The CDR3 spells CASSPERGAGSYIEQFF. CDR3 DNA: TGCGCCAGCAGTCCCGAAAGGGGGGCGGGCTCCTACATTGAGCAGTTCTTC.

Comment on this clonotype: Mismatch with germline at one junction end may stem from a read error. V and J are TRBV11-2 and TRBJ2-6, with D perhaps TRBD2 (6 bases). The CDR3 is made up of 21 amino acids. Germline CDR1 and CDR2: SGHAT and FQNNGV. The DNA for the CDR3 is TGTGACAGCAGCATGGGGGGAGACGGGAGCATTTCCCTCTCTGGGGCCAACGTCCTGACTTTC. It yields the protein CDSSMGGDGSISLSGANVLTF.

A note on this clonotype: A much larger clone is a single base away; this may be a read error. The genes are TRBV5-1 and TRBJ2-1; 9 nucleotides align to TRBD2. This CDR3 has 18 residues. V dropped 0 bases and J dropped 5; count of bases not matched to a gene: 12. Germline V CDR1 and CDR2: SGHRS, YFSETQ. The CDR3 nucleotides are TGCGCCAGCAGCTTGGCCCGAACTAGCGGGTCTCTAAACAATGAGCAGTTCTTC. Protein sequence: CASSLARTSGSLNNEQFF.

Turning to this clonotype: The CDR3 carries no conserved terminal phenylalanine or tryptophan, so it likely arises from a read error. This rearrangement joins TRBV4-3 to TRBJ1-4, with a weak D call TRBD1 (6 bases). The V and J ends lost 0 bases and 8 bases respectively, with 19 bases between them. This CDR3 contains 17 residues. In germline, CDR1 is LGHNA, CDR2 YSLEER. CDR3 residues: CASSQDLAGGGFEKLFL. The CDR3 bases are TGCGCCAGCAGCCAAGACCTCGCGGGGGGCGGCTTCGAAAAACTGTTTCTT.

DNA of the CDR3: TGTGTCAACAGTCCTCGACAGGAGTACTACGAGCAGTACTTC. It is translated as CVNSPRQEYYEQYF. V is TRBV28 and J is TRBJ2-7; D perhaps matches TRBD1 (6 bases). The length of the CDR3 is 14 residues. The germline gives CDR1 MDHEN, CDR2 SYDVKM.

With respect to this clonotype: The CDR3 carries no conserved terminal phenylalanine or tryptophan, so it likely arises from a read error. As DNA, the CDR3 is TGCAGCGTTGAAGATCCTGGAGGTAGCTCCTACGAGCAGTACATC. This translates into CSVEDPGGSSYEQYI. The chain recombines TRBV29-1 with TRBJ2-7, with a weak D call TRBD2 (5 bases). CDR1 SQVTM and CDR2 ANQGSEA come from the germline V gene. With 0 bases removed from V and 0 bases from J, the gap between germline ends came to 12 bases. The CDR3 loop spans 15 amino acids.

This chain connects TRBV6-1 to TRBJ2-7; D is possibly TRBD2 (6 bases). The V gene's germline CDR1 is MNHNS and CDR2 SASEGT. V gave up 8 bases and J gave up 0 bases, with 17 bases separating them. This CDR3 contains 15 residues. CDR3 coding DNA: TGTGCCAGCTGTACCGGGACTGGCGGCTCCTACGAGCAGTACTTC. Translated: CASCTGTGGSYEQYF.

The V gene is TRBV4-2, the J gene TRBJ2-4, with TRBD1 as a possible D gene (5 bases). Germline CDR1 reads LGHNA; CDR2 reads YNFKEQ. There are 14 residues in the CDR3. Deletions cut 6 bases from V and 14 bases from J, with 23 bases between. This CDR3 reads CASSSQGRENIEYF. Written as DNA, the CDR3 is TGTGCCAGCAGTTCGCAGGGAAGGGAAAACATAGAGTACTTC.

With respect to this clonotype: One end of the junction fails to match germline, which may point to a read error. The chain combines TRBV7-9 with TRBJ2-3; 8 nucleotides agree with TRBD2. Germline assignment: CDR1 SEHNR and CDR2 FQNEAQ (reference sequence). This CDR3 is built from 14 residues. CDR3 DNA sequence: TGTGTCAGCAGCCCCAGCGGGAGAGGGGATACGCAGTATTTT. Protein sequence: CVSSPSGRGDTQYF.

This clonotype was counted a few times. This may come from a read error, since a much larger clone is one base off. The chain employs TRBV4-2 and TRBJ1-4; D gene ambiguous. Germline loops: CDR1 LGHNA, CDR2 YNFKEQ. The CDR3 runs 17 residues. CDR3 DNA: TGTGTCAGCAGCCAAGAGGGCCCCAAACCAACTAATGAAAAACTGTTTTTT. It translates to CVSSQEGPKPTNEKLFF.

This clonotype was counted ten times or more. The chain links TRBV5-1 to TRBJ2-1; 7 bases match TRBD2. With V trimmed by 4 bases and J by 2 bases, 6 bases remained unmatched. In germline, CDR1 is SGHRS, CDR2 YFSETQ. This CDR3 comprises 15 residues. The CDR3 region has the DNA TGCGCCAGCAGCAAAACCGGGACTACCTACAATGAGCAGTTCTTC. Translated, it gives CASSKTGTTYNEQFF.

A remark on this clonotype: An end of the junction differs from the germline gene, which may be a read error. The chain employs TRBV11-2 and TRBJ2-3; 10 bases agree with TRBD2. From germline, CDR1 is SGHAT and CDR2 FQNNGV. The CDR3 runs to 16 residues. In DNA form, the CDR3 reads TGTACCAGCAGCTTCCTAGCGGGAGCACTCACAGATATGCATTATTTT. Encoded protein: CTSSFLAGALTDMHYF. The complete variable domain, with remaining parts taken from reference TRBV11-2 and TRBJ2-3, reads EAGVAQSPRYKIIEKRQSVAFWCNPISGHATLYWYQQILGQGPKLLIQFQNNGVVDDSQLPKDRFSAERLKGVDSTLKIQPAKLEDSAVYLCTSSFLAGALTDMHYFGPGTRLTVL.

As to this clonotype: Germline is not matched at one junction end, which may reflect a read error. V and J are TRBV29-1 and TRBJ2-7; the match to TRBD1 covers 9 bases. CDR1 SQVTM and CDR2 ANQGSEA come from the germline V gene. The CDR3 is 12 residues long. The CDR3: CNVSGQGEVQYF. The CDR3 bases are TGCAACGTTTCGGGACAGGGAGAAGTCCAGTACTTC.

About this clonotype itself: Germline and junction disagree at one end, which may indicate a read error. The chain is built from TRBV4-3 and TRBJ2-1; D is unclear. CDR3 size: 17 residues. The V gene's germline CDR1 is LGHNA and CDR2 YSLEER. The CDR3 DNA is TGCACCAGCAGCCAAGAGCCCGTTGGGATGTCCTACAATGAGCAGTTCTTC. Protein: CTSSQEPVGMSYNEQFF.

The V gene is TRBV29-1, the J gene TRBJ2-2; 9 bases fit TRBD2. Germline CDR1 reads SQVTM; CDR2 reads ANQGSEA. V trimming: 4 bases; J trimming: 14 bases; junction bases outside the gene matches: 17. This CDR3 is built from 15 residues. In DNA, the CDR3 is TGCAGCGTTGGGACTAGCGCAGCGAACACCGTGGACCTGTTTTTT. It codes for CSVGTSAANTVDLFF.

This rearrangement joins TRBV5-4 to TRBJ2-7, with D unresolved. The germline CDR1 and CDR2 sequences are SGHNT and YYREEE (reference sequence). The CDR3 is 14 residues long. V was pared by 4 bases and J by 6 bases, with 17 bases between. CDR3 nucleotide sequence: TGTGCCAGCAGCGAGGCTGACCGGGCCCCCGAGCAGTACTTC. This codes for CASSEADRAPEQYF.

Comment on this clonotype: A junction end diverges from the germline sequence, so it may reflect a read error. The CDR3 is CSSSFRLSNQPQYF. Here the CDR3 DNA reads TGTTCCAGCAGTTTTCGGCTGAGCAATCAGCCCCAGTATTTT. The gene calls are TRBV12-3 or TRBV12-4 and TRBJ1-5; D gene unclear. Gene TRBJ2-3 matches the end of the DNA better, so the J call may be wrong. This CDR3 spans 14 amino acids.

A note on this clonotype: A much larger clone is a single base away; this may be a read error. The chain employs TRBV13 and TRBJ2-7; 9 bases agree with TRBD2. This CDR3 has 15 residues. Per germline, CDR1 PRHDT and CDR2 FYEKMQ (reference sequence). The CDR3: CANSISGTSSHEQYF. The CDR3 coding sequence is TGTGCCAACAGCATCTCCGGGACTAGCAGCCACGAGCAGTACTTC.

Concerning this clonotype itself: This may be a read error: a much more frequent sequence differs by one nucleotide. CDR3 bases: TGTGTCAGCAGTACAACCGACACTGAAAAACTGTTTTTT. Protein sequence: CVSSTTDTEKLFF. The V and J genes are TRBV28 and TRBJ1-4; D gene unclear. This CDR3 comprises 13 residues. Germline V CDR1 and CDR2: MDHEN, SYDVKM. Filled out from reference TRBV28 and TRBJ1-4, the complete variable domain reads DVKVTQSSRYLVKRTGEKVFLECVQDMDHENMFWYRQDPGLGLRLIYFSYDVKMKEKGDIPEGYSVSREKKERFSLILESASTNQTSMYLCVSSTTDTEKLFFGSGTQLSVL.

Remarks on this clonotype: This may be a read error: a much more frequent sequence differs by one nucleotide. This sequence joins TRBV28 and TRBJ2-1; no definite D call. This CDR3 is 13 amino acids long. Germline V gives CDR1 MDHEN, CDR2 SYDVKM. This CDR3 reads CTSSFPATGEQFF. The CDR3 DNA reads TGTACCAGCAGTTTCCCCGCGACTGGTGAGCAGTTCTTC.

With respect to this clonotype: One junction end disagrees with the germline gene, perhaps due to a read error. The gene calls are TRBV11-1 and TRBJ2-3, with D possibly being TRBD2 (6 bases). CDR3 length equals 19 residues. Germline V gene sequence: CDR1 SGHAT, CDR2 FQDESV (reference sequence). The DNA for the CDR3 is TGTGTCAGCAGCTCTGCGGGAAGCTCTGTTGGAGCTCGCACAGATACGCAGTATTTT. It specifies CVSSSAGSSVGARTDTQYF. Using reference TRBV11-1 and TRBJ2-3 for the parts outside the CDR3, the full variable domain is EAEVAQSPRYKITEKSQAVAFWCDPISGHATLYWYRQILGQGPELLVQFQDESVVDDSQLPKDRFSAERLKGVDSTLKIQPAELGDSAMYLCVSSSAGSSVGARTDTQYFGPGTRLTVL.

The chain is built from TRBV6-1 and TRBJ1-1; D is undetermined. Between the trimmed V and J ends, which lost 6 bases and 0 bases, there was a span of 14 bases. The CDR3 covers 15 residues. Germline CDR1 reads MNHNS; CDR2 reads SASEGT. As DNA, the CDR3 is TGTGCCAGCAGGGATCCCGGACGGATGAACACTGAAGCTTTCTTT. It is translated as CASRDPGRMNTEAFF.